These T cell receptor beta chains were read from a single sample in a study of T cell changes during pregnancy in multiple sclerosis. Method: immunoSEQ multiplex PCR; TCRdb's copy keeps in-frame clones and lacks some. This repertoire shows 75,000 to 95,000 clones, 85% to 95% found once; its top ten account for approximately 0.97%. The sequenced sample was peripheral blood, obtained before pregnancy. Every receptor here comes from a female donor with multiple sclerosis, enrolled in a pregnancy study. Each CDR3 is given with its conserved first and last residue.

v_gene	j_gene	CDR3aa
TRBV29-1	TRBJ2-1	CSVWTSGRHEQFF
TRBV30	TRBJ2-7	CAWSVLPGGPSYEQYF
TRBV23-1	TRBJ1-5	CASSQGDRVPWEEQPQHF
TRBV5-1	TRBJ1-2	CASSLGDRVNYGYTF
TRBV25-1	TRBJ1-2	CASGGQGAGGYTF
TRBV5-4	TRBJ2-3	CASSWASGGRPDTQYF
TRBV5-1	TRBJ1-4	CASSWGTGSGGYHEKLFF
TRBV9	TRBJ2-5	CASSPPAGRRGQETQYF
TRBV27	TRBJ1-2	CASSPTTGVVYGYTF
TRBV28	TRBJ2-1	CASSFRHEQFF
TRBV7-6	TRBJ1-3	CASSLGGGISGNTIYF
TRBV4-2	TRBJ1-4	CASSQENREREKLFF
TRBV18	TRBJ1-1	CASSVLSQGENTEAFF
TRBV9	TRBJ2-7	CASSVAAGNEQYF
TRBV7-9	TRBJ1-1	CASRGGLNTEAFF
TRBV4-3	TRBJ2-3	CASSPVRGGTQYF
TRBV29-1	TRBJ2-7	CSVVALGQTYEQYF
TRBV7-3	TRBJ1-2	CASSLKRGRDYGYTF
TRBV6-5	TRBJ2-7	CASSYRDRVSEQYF
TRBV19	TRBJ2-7	CASLGGSGVGYEQYF
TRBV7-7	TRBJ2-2	CLCGGANTGELFF
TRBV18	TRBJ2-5	CASSPPGETQYF
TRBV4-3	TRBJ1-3	CASSQARTVSGNTIYF
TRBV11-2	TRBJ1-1	CASRAWTAMNTEAFF
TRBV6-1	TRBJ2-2	CASREARGRGPGELFF
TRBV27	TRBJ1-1	CASGAAWDTRAFF
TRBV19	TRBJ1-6	CASSAGTANSPLHF
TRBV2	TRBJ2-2	CASSGESGELFF
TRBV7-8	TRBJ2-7	CASSLQRASGSYEQYF
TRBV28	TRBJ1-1	CASSPQGDGGGTEAFF
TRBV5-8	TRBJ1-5	CASSYGQGTPPQHF
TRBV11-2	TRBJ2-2	CASSYRDRTTGELFF
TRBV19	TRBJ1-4	CASSITGVTTNEKLFF
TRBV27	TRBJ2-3	CASRLAGGQVRTDTQYF
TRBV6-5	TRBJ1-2	CASSYSLMNGYTF
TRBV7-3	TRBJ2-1	CASSTTSGPPYNEQFF
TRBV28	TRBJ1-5	CASSLLQGILSNQPQHF
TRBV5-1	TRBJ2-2	CASSLETGANTGELFF
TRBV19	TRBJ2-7	CASSWETAYLRDSYEQYF
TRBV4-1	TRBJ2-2	CASRPGKYTGELFF
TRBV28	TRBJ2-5	CASSLPVQETQYF
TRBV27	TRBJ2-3	CASSLNGRNTDTQYF
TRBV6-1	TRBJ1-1	CASRLQGYDTEAFF
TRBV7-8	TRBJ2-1	CASSLGTSGGGSSYNEQFF
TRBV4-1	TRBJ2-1	CASSQDETGLGEQFF
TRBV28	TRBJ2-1	CASMQGAVDEQFF
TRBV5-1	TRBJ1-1	CASSGRAEAFF
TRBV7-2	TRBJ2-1	CASSWGLAVLGHGRNEQFF
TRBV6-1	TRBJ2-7	CASILGTGTYEQYF
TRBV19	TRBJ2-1	CASIGDRGRINEQFF
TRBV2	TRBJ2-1	CASSEAGGPLGEQFF
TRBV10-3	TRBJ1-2	CAISTGTAYGYTF
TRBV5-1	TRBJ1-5	CASSLAGDQPQHF
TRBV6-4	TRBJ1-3	CASSDPGQDSSGNTIYF